This T cell receptor (beta chain) was documented in a study of CD8 T cells in Susac syndrome. Study-wide results and caveats: The authors acknowledged that their TCR sequencing and HLA analysis involved a relatively small number of individuals.

Through negative isolation, CD4+ and CD8+ T cells were obtained, while TEMRA cells were enriched using FACS. Worth noting for this clonotype: Its antigen is not identified.

Random hexamers were used to reverse transcribe the RNA input (about 0.5 to 1 ug). Amplification of TCR beta CDR3 was carried out by immunoSEQ multiplex PCR, which covered 54 Vbeta and 13 Jbeta segments. TCRdb recomputed calls from the immunoSEQ multiplex PCR reads with MiXCR, one row per CDR3 protein. Among some 110,000 distinct CDR3 sequences listed, over 85% were seen once. With 4 bases removed from V and 3 bases from J, the gap between germline ends came to 8 bases. Per germline, CDR1 MNHNY and CDR2 SVGAGI (reference sequence). This CDR3 contains 13 residues. The specimen was CD8+ T cells from PBMCs. The sequence came from a human donor with multiple sclerosis. This rearrangement joins TRBV6-6 to TRBJ2-3; no reliable D call. The chain's CDR3 is CASSFARTDTQYF. The CDR3 DNA reads TGTGCCAGCAGTTTCGCGAGAACAGATACGCAGTATTTT.